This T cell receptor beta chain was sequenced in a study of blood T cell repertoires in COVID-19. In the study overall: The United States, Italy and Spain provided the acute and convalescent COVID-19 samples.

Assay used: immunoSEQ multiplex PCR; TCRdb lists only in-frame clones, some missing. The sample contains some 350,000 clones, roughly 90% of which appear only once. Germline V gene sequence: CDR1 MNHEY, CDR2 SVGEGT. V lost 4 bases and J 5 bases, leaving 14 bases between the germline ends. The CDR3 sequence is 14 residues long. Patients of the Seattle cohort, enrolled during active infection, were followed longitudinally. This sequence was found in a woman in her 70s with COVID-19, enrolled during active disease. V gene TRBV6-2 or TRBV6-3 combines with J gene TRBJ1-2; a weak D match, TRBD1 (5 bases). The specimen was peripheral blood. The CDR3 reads CASSSGGVSYGYTF. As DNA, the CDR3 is TGTGCCAGCAGTTCTGGAGGGGTGTCTTATGGCTACACCTTC.